The 27 T cell receptor beta chains given below trace back to one sample, sequenced in a study of blood T cell repertoires in COVID-19. Sequenced by immunoSEQ multiplex PCR; TCRdb stores in-frame clones only, minus some. The data contain some 190,000 clones, over 70% of them singletons. Material: PBMCs or T cells enriched from blood (not recorded which). These receptors all stem from a man aged 60-69 years who had been exposed to COVID-19.

The chain carries TRBV6-5 and TRBJ2-1; TRBD1 might be the D (6 bases). Looked up from germline, CDR1 is MNHEY and CDR2 is SVGAGI. The CDR3 contains 15 residues. Trimming took off 6 bases at V and 5 bases at J, with 17 bases between the two ends. The CDR3 protein is CASSPTGTFNNEQFF. The CDR3 bases are TGTGCCAGCAGCCCCACAGGGACCTTTAACAATGAGCAGTTCTTC.

This clone was detected only once. V and J are TRBV30 and TRBJ2-1; 7 bases are shared with TRBD2. CDR3 length: 14 residues. CDR1 and CDR2 (germline): GTSNPN, SVGIG (reference sequence). J was trimmed by 2 bases and V by 1 base; bases with no gene match: 2. The CDR3 here is CAWSGTRTYNEQFF. The CDR3 nucleotides read TGTGCCTGGAGTGGGACTAGAACCTACAATGAGCAGTTCTTC.

The CDR3 nucleotides are TGTGCCAGTAGTACGGGACAGGGGGTTAATGAAAAACTGTTTTTT. Amino acid sequence: CASSTGQGVNEKLFF. This chain connects TRBV19 to TRBJ1-4, with 11 nucleotides matching TRBD1. The CDR3 contains 15 residues. V lost 4 bases and J lost 4; bases outside the gene matches: 2. The V gene's germline CDR1 is LNHDA and CDR2 SQIVND (reference sequence).

This chain joins TRBV10-3 and TRBJ1-2; TRBD1 agrees at 11 bases. Germline CDR1 ENHRY, CDR2 SYGVKD. V was clipped by 0 bases and J by 6 bases; unmatched bases: 3. CDR3 length: 15 residues. The CDR3 coding sequence is TGTGCCATCAGTGAGTCGGGGACAGGGGGGAATGGCTACACCTTC. It codes for CAISESGTGGNGYTF.

V is TRBV19 and J is TRBJ1-5, with a possible D match to TRBD1 (6 bases). The CDR3 contains 17 residues. V lost 3 bases to trimming and J lost 2 bases, with 17 bases between them. CDR1 LNHDA and CDR2 SQIVND come from the germline V gene (reference sequence). CDR3 DNA sequence: TGTGCCAGTAGTATTGGGCGGCAGGGGTACGGCAATCAGCCCCAGCATTTT. Translated, it gives CASSIGRQGYGNQPQHF.

V and J are TRBV12-3 or TRBV12-4 and TRBJ1-4; D ambiguous. This CDR3 comprises 13 residues. V was cut by 6 bases and J by 11 bases, with 16 bases left in between. CDR3 amino acids: CASSLGVGGKLFF. Written as DNA, the CDR3 is TGTGCCAGCAGCCTCGGGGTAGGAGGGAAACTGTTTTTT.

The chain employs TRBV3-1 (or the pseudogene TRBV3-2) and TRBJ2-2; D not resolved. From germline, CDR1 is LGHDT and CDR2 YNNKEL (reference sequence). The CDR3 totals 13 residues. V lost 2 bases, J lost 6 bases, and 7 bases lay in between. The CDR3 spells CASSQNQAGELFF. The CDR3 bases are TGTGCCAGCAGCCAAAATCAGGCCGGGGAGCTGTTTTTT.

The V gene is TRBV11-1, the J gene TRBJ2-1, with 9 bases identical to TRBD2. Trimming cost V 5 bases and J 9 bases; bases outside gene matches: 8. Germline V lookup: CDR1 SGHAT, CDR2 FQDESV (reference sequence). CDR3 size: 14 residues. This CDR3 reads CASSRAGGSSEQFF. DNA for the CDR3: TGTGCCAGCAGCCGAGCGGGAGGCTCTAGTGAGCAGTTCTTC.

This clone occurred once. The V and J genes are TRBV2 and TRBJ2-7, with D uncertain. Germline V lookup: CDR1 SNHLY, CDR2 FYNNEI. V gave up 2 bases and J gave up 4 bases, with 6 bases separating them. The CDR3 extends over 12 amino acids. The CDR3 coding sequence is TGTGCCAGCAGTGAAACACAGTACGAGCAGTACTTC. Translation gives CASSETQYEQYF. The entire variable domain, with the rest obtained from reference TRBV2 and TRBJ2-7, is as follows: EPEVTQTPSHQVTQMGQEVILRCVPISNHLYFYWYRQILGQKVEFLVSFYNNEISEKSEIFDDQFSVERPDGSNFTLKIRSTKLEDSAMYFCASSETQYEQYFGPGTRLTVT.

The chain's CDR3 is CASSSPLLYEQYF. In DNA form, the CDR3 reads TGTGCCAGCAGTTCCCCCCTTCTCTACGAGCAGTACTTC. The chain couples TRBV27 to TRBJ2-7; D not certain. Trimming shortened V by 4 bases and J by 3 bases, and 10 bases separated the two germline ends. The germline gives CDR1 MNHEY, CDR2 SMNVEV (reference sequence). The CDR3 has 13 residues.

This clone was detected once. The J gene is TRBJ2-2, the V gene TRBV7-3; 8 positions agree with TRBD1. CDR1 and CDR2 (germline): SGHTA, FQGTGA. Trimming removed 5 bases from V and 1 base from J; junction bases left unmatched: 6. The CDR3 totals 16 residues. CDR3 in amino acids: CASSPPGGLNTGELFF. CDR3 nucleotide sequence: TGTGCCAGCAGCCCCCCAGGGGGCCTGAACACCGGGGAGCTGTTTTTT.

As for this clone: The junction shows a germline mismatch at one end, possibly a read error. The gene calls are TRBV11-2 and TRBJ2-4; 8 nucleotides agree with TRBD1. The germline V gene encodes CDR1 SGHAT and CDR2 FQNNGV. CDR3 size: 13 residues. This chain's CDR3 is CASSLDQDRGHVF. Here the CDR3 DNA reads TGTGCCAGCAGCTTAGATCAAGACAGGGGCCATGTCTTC. The complete variable domain, with remaining parts taken from reference TRBV11-2 and TRBJ2-4, reads EAGVAQSPRYKIIEKRQSVAFWCNPISGHATLYWYQQILGQGPKLLIQFQNNGVVDDSQLPKDRFSAERLKGVDSTLKIQPAKLEDSAVYLCASSLDQDRGHVFGAGTRLSVL.

The chain carries TRBV19 and TRBJ2-2; tentative D call: TRBD2 (5 bases). V was trimmed by 4 bases and J by 6 bases, leaving 6 bases between them. Germline values: CDR1 LNHDA, CDR2 SQIVND (reference sequence). The CDR3 runs to 12 residues. Written as DNA, the CDR3 is TGTGCCAGTAGTAGAGGGCCCGGGGAGCTGTTTTTT. As protein: CASSRGPGELFF.

This chain uses TRBV25-1 with TRBJ1-5, with TRBD1 identical over 12 bases. The CDR3 has 16 amino acids. Germline trimming cut 6 bases from V and 4 bases from J; bases unmatched to any gene: 7. CDR1 is MGHDK and CDR2 is SYGVNS in the germline V gene. Here the CDR3 reads CASRPGQGAPNQPQHF. For the CDR3, the DNA is TGTGCCAGCAGACCGGGACAGGGGGCCCCAAATCAGCCCCAGCATTTT.

This chain uses TRBV19 with TRBJ2-1; D is unclear. The CDR3 has 17 amino acids. The germline V gene has CDR1 LNHDA and CDR2 SQIVND (reference sequence). V gave up 0 bases and J gave up 0 bases, with 12 bases separating them. For the CDR3, the DNA is TGTGCCAGTAGTATAGACAGCGCTCCTAGCTCCTACAATGAGCAGTTCTTC. It codes for CASSIDSAPSSYNEQFF.

This sequence joins TRBV25-1 and TRBJ1-2; a weak D match, TRBD1 (6 bases). The CDR3 extends over 13 amino acids. The germline V gene has CDR1 MGHDK and CDR2 SYGVNS. Trimming shortened V by 2 bases and J by 8 bases, and 12 bases separated the two germline ends. The DNA of the CDR3 is TGTGCCAGCAGTGAACAGGGGTTGGGGGGCTACACCTTC. Its translation is CASSEQGLGGYTF.

The chain links TRBV3-1 (or the pseudogene TRBV3-2) to TRBJ2-1; D is unclear. CDR3 length: 14 residues. Deletions cut 1 base from V and 7 bases from J, with 11 bases between. Germline values: CDR1 LGHDT, CDR2 YNNKEL (reference sequence). CDR3 coding DNA: TGTGCCAGCAGCCAAGGGAGCGTTTCTAATGAGCAGTTCTTC. Translated: CASSQGSVSNEQFF.

This chain uses TRBV5-4 with TRBJ2-5, with D possibly matching TRBD2 (7 bases). Trimming took off 0 bases at V and 0 bases at J, with 12 bases between the two ends. Germline CDR1 is SGHNT and CDR2 is YYREEE (reference sequence). The CDR3 covers 16 residues. The CDR3 nucleotides read TGTGCCAGCAGCTTGGCGGCGGGGGCTTACCAAGAGACCCAGTACTTC. As protein: CASSLAAGAYQETQYF.

The rearrangement links TRBV24-1 to TRBJ1-2; D gene ambiguous. The CDR3 spans 14 residues. Germline V gene sequence: CDR1 KGHDR, CDR2 SFDVKD. Trimming cost V 9 bases and J 2 bases, with 15 bases left between them. CDR3 DNA sequence: TGTGCCACCTCTGGTGGCCCACCAAACTATGGCTACACCTTC. Encoded protein: CATSGGPPNYGYTF.

V usage is TRBV27 and J usage is TRBJ2-5; 10 bases map to TRBD2. V lost 5 bases to trimming and J lost 5 bases; unmatched junction nucleotides: 20. Germline-derived CDR1 and CDR2 are MNHEY and SMNVEV (reference sequence). This CDR3 comprises 19 residues. CDR3 in DNA: TGTGCCAGCAGTCCGTCTAGCGGGAGTCTCGGGCAAAACCGGGAGACCCAGTACTTC. Translating it yields CASSPSSGSLGQNRETQYF.

This rearrangement joins TRBV2 to TRBJ1-5, with a weak D call TRBD1 (5 bases). V gave up 5 bases and J gave up 2 bases, with 13 bases separating them. The length of the CDR3 is 15 residues. In germline, CDR1 is SNHLY, CDR2 FYNNEI. CDR3 residues: CASSQSGDRNQPQHF. The DNA for the CDR3 is TGTGCCAGCAGTCAATCGGGGGATCGCAATCAGCCCCAGCATTTT.

The chain employs TRBV11-3 and TRBJ2-2; D is ambiguous. From germline, CDR1 is SGHNT and CDR2 YENEEA. Trimming pared 2 bases from V and 4 bases from J, leaving 11 bases between. The CDR3 runs to 15 residues. CDR3 nucleotides: TGTGCCAGCAGCTTAACCCAGGCGACCACCGGGGAGCTGTTTTTT. Translation: CASSLTQATTGELFF.

This clone turned up a few times. The V call is TRBV19, the J call TRBJ2-7, with 9 positions matching TRBD1. Germline loops: CDR1 LNHDA, CDR2 SQIVND (reference sequence). This CDR3 contains 17 residues. The J segment lost 3 bases and the V segment lost 0 bases, leaving 9 bases of the junction unmatched. The CDR3 region is CASSIEGTGPRIYEQYF. The CDR3 nucleotides are TGTGCCAGTAGTATAGAGGGGACAGGGCCCAGGATCTACGAGCAGTACTTC.

V and J are TRBV11-2 and TRBJ2-7, with 7 bases aligning to TRBD1. V shed 5 bases and J 0 bases; nucleotides not matched to a gene: 7. CDR1 and CDR2 (germline): SGHAT, FQNNGV. The CDR3 is 15 residues long. The CDR3 sequence is CASSTRDSLSYEQYF. The CDR3 nucleotides read TGTGCCAGCAGCACCCGGGACAGCCTCTCCTACGAGCAGTACTTC.

This chain links TRBV29-1 with TRBJ2-5, with 7 bases matching TRBD1. The germline gives CDR1 SQVTM, CDR2 ANQGSEA. V trimming: 8 bases; J trimming: 4 bases; junction bases outside the gene matches: 10. CDR3 length equals 13 residues. CDR3 amino acids: CSTRQGGAETQYF. DNA of the CDR3: TGCAGCACAAGACAGGGTGGAGCAGAGACCCAGTACTTC.

The chain is built from TRBV7-2 and TRBJ2-7; 8 bases match TRBD1. CDR1 is SGHTA and CDR2 is FQGNSA in the germline V gene. With V trimmed by 4 bases and J by 3 bases, 8 bases remained unmatched. The CDR3 has 15 amino acids. CDR3 nucleotides: TGTGCCAGCAGCTCGGGACAGGAGGTAGTCTACGAGCAGTACTTC. This sequence encodes CASSSGQEVVYEQYF.

The CDR3 nucleotides read TGTGCCAGCAGTGTTCAGGGGGTATCAGGAAACACCATATATTTT. Protein: CASSVQGVSGNTIYF. This rearrangement joins TRBV2 to TRBJ1-3; 7 positions match TRBD1. The germline CDR1 and CDR2 sequences are SNHLY and FYNNEI. The CDR3 has 15 residues. The trim removed 4 bases at V and 4 bases at J, leaving 7 bases unmatched.